The source of this TCR beta chain is a study of cytomegalovirus exposure and HLA in healthy donors. Trimming removed 2 bases at V and 0 bases at J, with 7 bases between. In germline, CDR1 is SEHNR, CDR2 FQNEAQ (reference sequence). The CDR3 contains 14 residues. PCR used 60 Vbeta primers and 13 Jbeta primers. Libraries were prepared by immunoSEQ multiplex PCR; TCRdb keeps only in-frame clonotypes and omits some of them. The sample has more than 150,000 clones, roughly 87% seen once. The receptor's source is a man in his forties or fifties in good health and CMV-seronegative. The gene calls are TRBV7-9 and TRBJ1-1; D not resolved. Sequences were obtained from PBMCs. CDR3 DNA sequence: TGTGCCAGCAGCTTAACAGAAATGAACACTGAAGCTTTCTTT. Translated: CASSLTEMNTEAFF.